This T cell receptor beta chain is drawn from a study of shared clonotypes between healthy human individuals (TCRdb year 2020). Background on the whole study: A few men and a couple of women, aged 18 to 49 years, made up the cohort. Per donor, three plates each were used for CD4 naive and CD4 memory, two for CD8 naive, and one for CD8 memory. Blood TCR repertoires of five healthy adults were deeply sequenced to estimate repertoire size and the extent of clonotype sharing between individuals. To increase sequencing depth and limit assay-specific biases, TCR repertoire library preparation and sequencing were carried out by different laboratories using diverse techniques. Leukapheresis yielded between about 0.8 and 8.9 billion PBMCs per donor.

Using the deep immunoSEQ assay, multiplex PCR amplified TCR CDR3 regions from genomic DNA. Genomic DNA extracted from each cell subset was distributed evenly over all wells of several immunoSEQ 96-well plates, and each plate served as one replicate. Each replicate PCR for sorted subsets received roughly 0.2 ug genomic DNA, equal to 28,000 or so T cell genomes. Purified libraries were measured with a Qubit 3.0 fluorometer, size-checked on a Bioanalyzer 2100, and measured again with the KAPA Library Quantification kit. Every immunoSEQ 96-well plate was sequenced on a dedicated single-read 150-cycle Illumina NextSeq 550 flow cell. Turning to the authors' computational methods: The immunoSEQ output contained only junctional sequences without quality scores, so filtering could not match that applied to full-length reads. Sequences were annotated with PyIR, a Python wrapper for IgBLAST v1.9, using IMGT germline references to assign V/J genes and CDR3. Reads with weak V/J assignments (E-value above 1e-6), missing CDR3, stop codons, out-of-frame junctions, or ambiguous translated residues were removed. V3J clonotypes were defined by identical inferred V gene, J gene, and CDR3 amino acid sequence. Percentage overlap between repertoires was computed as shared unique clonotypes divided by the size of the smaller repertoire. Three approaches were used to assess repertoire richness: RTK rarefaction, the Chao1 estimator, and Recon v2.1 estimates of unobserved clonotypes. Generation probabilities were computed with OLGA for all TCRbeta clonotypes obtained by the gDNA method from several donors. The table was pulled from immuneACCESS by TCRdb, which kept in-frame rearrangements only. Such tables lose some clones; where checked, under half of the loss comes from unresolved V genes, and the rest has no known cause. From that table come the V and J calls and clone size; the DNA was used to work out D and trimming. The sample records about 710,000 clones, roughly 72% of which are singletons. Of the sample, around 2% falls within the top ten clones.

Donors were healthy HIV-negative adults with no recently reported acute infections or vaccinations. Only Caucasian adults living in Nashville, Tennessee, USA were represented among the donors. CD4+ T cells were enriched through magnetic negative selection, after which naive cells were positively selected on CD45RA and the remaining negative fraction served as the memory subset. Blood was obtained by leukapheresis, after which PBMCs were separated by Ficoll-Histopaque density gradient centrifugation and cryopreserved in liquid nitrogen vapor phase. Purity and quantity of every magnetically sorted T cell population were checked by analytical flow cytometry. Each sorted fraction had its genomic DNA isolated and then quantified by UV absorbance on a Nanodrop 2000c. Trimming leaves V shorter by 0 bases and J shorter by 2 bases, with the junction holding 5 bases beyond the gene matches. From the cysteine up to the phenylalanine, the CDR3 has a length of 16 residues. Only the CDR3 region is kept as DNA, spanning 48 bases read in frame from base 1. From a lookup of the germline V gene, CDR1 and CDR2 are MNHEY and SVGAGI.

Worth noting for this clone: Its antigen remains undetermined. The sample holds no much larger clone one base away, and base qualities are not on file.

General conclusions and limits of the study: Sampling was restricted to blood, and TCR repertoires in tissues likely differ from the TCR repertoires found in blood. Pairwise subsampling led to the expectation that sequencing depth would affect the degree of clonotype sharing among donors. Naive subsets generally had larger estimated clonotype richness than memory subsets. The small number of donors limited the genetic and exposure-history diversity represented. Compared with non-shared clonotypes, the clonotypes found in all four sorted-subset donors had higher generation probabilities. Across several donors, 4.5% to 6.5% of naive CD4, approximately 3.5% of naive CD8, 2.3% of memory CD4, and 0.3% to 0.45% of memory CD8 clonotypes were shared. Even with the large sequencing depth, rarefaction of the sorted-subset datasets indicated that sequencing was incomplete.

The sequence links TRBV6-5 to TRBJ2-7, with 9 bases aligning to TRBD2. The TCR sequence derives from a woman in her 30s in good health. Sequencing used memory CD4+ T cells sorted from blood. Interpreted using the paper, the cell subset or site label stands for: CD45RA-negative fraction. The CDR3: CASSYSIAGATYEQYF. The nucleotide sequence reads TGTGCCAGCAGTTACTCTATAGCGGGAGCCACCTACGAGCAGTACTTC.